This is a list of T cell receptor beta chains from one sample in a study of T cell responses to AZD1222 COVID-19 vaccine. Data came from immunoSEQ multiplex PCR; TCRdb stores just in-frame clones and leaves some out. Here the sample spans 150,000 to 200,000 clones, 70% to 90% being singletons. Sample: peripheral blood, taken 28 days after the second dose of the MenACWY control vaccine. These TCRs come from an adult who received the MenACWY meningococcal vaccine as a control. CDR3s include the opening cysteine and the closing phenylalanine or tryptophan. Each record gives: J gene, CDR3 length, V gene, clone size, D gene, CDR3 DNA, CDR3 protein. The D gene is left open where the match is weak. Expanded clones are given a class, and other clones once, few, many or no size at all.

J gene: TRBJ2-2; CDR3 length: 13; V gene: TRBV28; clone size: -; D gene: -; CDR3 DNA: TGTGCCAGCCAAGAGCGGCCCACCGGGGAGCTGTTTTTT; CDR3 protein: CASQERPTGELFF
J gene: TRBJ1-1; CDR3 length: 16; V gene: TRBV27; clone size: -; D gene: TRBD1; CDR3 DNA: TGTGCCAGCAGTACACTCCGGGACAGCCTCAACACTGAAGCTTTCTTT; CDR3 protein: CASSTLRDSLNTEAFF
J gene: TRBJ1-4; CDR3 length: 16; V gene: TRBV15; clone size: -; D gene: -; CDR3 DNA: TGTGCCACCAGCAGAGACCCGCCCTCAACTAATGAAAAACTGTTTTTT; CDR3 protein: CATSRDPPSTNEKLFF
J gene: TRBJ1-3; CDR3 length: 14; V gene: TRBV27; clone size: once; D gene: -; CDR3 DNA: TGTGCCAGCAGTCCGAGGACAGCTGGAAACACCATATATTTT; CDR3 protein: CASSPRTAGNTIYF
J gene: TRBJ2-7; CDR3 length: 17; V gene: TRBV9; clone size: few; D gene: -; CDR3 DNA: TGTGCCAGCAGCGTAGGAGGGTCAGGGGCCATCTCCTACGAGCAGTACTTC; CDR3 protein: CASSVGGSGAISYEQYF
J gene: TRBJ2-7; CDR3 length: 15; V gene: TRBV24-1; clone size: -; D gene: TRBD1; CDR3 DNA: TGTGCCACCAGCCCGAGGACAGGGGGCTCCTACGAGCAGTACTTC; CDR3 protein: CATSPRTGGSYEQYF
J gene: TRBJ1-1; CDR3 length: 11; V gene: TRBV20-1; clone size: -; D gene: -; CDR3 DNA: TGCAGTGCTTCGGGGAAAACTGAAGCTTTCTTT; CDR3 protein: CSASGKTEAFF
J gene: TRBJ1-6; CDR3 length: 14; V gene: TRBV7-3; clone size: -; D gene: -; CDR3 DNA: TGTGCCAGCAGCGCCGGGAGAAACAATTCACCCCTCCACTTT; CDR3 protein: CASSAGRNNSPLHF
J gene: TRBJ2-2; CDR3 length: 14; V gene: TRBV5-6; clone size: -; D gene: -; CDR3 DNA: TGTGCCAGCAGCTTGGGGGAGTACACCGGGGAGCTGTTTTTT; CDR3 protein: CASSLGEYTGELFF
J gene: TRBJ2-5; CDR3 length: 12; V gene: TRBV4-1; clone size: -; D gene: -; CDR3 DNA: TGCGCCAGCAGCCAAGGCGAGGAGACCCAGTACTTC; CDR3 protein: CASSQGEETQYF
J gene: TRBJ2-7; CDR3 length: 11; V gene: TRBV5-1; clone size: -; D gene: -; CDR3 DNA: TGCGCCAGCAGCTTGTGGGACGAGCAGTACTTC; CDR3 protein: CASSLWDEQYF
J gene: TRBJ1-5; CDR3 length: 12; V gene: TRBV27; clone size: -; D gene: -; CDR3 DNA: TGTGCCAGCAGTTCCTTCCAGGGGCCCCAGCATTTT; CDR3 protein: CASSSFQGPQHF
J gene: TRBJ1-5; CDR3 length: 15; V gene: TRBV5-5; clone size: -; D gene: TRBD1; CDR3 DNA: TGTGCCAGCAGAGTGACAGGGGAAAGCAATCAGCCCCAGCATTTT; CDR3 protein: CASRVTGESNQPQHF
J gene: TRBJ1-6; CDR3 length: 16; V gene: TRBV7-3; clone size: few; D gene: TRBD1; CDR3 DNA: TGTGCCAGCAGCTTATGGGACAGGGGCCGGAATTCACCCCTCCACTTT; CDR3 protein: CASSLWDRGRNSPLHF
J gene: TRBJ2-7; CDR3 length: 13; V gene: TRBV6-2/TRBV6-3; clone size: once; D gene: TRBD2; CDR3 DNA: TGTGCCAGCAGTGGGAGGGATTTAGGAGAGCAGTACTTC; CDR3 protein: CASSGRDLGEQYF
J gene: TRBJ1-2; CDR3 length: 17; V gene: TRBV28; clone size: -; D gene: TRBD1; CDR3 DNA: TGTGCCAGCAGTCCTCGGACAGGGACCACGAAGCCCTATGGCTACACCTTC; CDR3 protein: CASSPRTGTTKPYGYTF
J gene: TRBJ2-7; CDR3 length: 16; V gene: TRBV7-9; clone size: -; D gene: TRBD2; CDR3 DNA: TGTGCCAGCAGCCCCTACCCCCCGGGACTAGCATACGAGCAGTACTTC; CDR3 protein: CASSPYPPGLAYEQYF
J gene: TRBJ1-4; CDR3 length: 12; V gene: TRBV3-1/TRBV3-2; clone size: -; D gene: -; CDR3 DNA: TGTGCCAGCAGCCAAAGGAATGAAAAACTGTTTTTT; CDR3 protein: CASSQRNEKLFF
J gene: TRBJ2-7; CDR3 length: 18; V gene: TRBV27; clone size: -; D gene: TRBD2; CDR3 DNA: TGTGCCAGCAGTTTATCCCCCCCTAGCGGGAGTAGATCCTACGAGCAGTACTTC; CDR3 protein: CASSLSPPSGSRSYEQYF
J gene: TRBJ1-5; CDR3 length: 13; V gene: TRBV7-6; clone size: -; D gene: -; CDR3 DNA: TGTGCCAGCAGCTTAACCCAGAATCAGCCCCAGCATTTT; CDR3 protein: CASSLTQNQPQHF
J gene: TRBJ1-2; CDR3 length: 14; V gene: TRBV20-1; clone size: -; D gene: TRBD1; CDR3 DNA: TGCAGTGCTAGTTTAGCCAGGGGGGATGGTGGCTACACCTTC; CDR3 protein: CSASLARGDGGYTF
J gene: TRBJ1-1; CDR3 length: 14; V gene: TRBV7-9; clone size: -; D gene: -; CDR3 DNA: TGTGCCAGCAGCCCCAGTGAGGGGGGCACTGAAGCTTTCTTT; CDR3 protein: CASSPSEGGTEAFF
J gene: TRBJ1-5; CDR3 length: 16; V gene: TRBV19; clone size: -; D gene: TRBD1; CDR3 DNA: TGTGCCAGTAGTTCACCACCGACAGGGGTTCATCAGCCCCAGCATTTT; CDR3 protein: CASSSPPTGVHQPQHF
J gene: TRBJ1-6; CDR3 length: 13; V gene: TRBV18; clone size: -; D gene: -; CDR3 DNA: TGTGCCAGCTCACCACAGGGAAATTCACCCCTCCACTTT; CDR3 protein: CASSPQGNSPLHF
J gene: TRBJ2-2; CDR3 length: 16; V gene: TRBV28; clone size: -; D gene: TRBD2; CDR3 DNA: TGTGCCAGCACCGTGGGGACTAGCGGGAGCACCGGGGAGCTGTTTTTT; CDR3 protein: CASTVGTSGSTGELFF
J gene: TRBJ1-5; CDR3 length: 15; V gene: TRBV6-5; clone size: -; D gene: -; CDR3 DNA: TGTGCCAGCAGTTTTACCCAGGGGAGCAATCAGCCCCAGCATTTT; CDR3 protein: CASSFTQGSNQPQHF
J gene: TRBJ2-5; CDR3 length: 11; V gene: TRBV30; clone size: -; D gene: -; CDR3 DNA: TGTGCCTGGTCGACAGCAGAGACCCAGTACTTC; CDR3 protein: CAWSTAETQYF
J gene: TRBJ1-3; CDR3 length: 13; V gene: TRBV3-1/TRBV3-2; clone size: -; D gene: -; CDR3 DNA: TGTGCCAGCGAGGGACAAACTCGAAACACCATATATTTT; CDR3 protein: CASEGQTRNTIYF
J gene: TRBJ2-7; CDR3 length: 15; V gene: TRBV9; clone size: -; D gene: TRBD2; CDR3 DNA: TGTGCCAGCAGCGTAGCGGCTAGCGGACCCTACGAGCAGTACTTC; CDR3 protein: CASSVAASGPYEQYF
J gene: TRBJ1-2; CDR3 length: 15; V gene: TRBV6-5; clone size: -; D gene: -; CDR3 DNA: TGTGCCAGCAGTTACTCTGGCCGCGGGGGCCATGGCTACACCTTC; CDR3 protein: CASSYSGRGGHGYTF
J gene: TRBJ1-4; CDR3 length: 13; V gene: TRBV5-4; clone size: medium-sized; D gene: -; CDR3 DNA: TGTGCCAGCAGTCCCGGGGGGCAGGGGAAACTGTTTTTT; CDR3 protein: CASSPGGQGKLFF
J gene: TRBJ2-2; CDR3 length: 16; V gene: TRBV19; clone size: -; D gene: -; CDR3 DNA: TGTGCCAGTAGTATAGGAGGGGACACTTACACCGGGGAGCTGTTTTTT; CDR3 protein: CASSIGGDTYTGELFF
J gene: TRBJ2-7; CDR3 length: 11; V gene: TRBV2; clone size: few; D gene: -; CDR3 DNA: TGTGCCAGCAGGGACTACTACGAGCAGTACTTC; CDR3 protein: CASRDYYEQYF
J gene: TRBJ2-7; CDR3 length: 16; V gene: TRBV5-4; clone size: few; D gene: TRBD2; CDR3 DNA: TGTGCCAGCAGCTTGGACCCATCGGGGGGGCAGGACGAGCAGTACTTC; CDR3 protein: CASSLDPSGGQDEQYF
J gene: TRBJ2-7; CDR3 length: 14; V gene: TRBV27; clone size: -; D gene: TRBD2; CDR3 DNA: TGTGCCAGCAGGCTACTAGCGGGAGTCAACGAGCAGTACTTC; CDR3 protein: CASRLLAGVNEQYF
J gene: TRBJ2-7; CDR3 length: 15; V gene: TRBV7-2; clone size: once; D gene: TRBD1; CDR3 DNA: TGTGCCAGCAGCCCGACCGGACAGGGTAGGTTCGAGCAGTACTTC; CDR3 protein: CASSPTGQGRFEQYF
J gene: TRBJ2-7; CDR3 length: 17; V gene: TRBV19; clone size: -; D gene: -; CDR3 DNA: TGTGCCAGTAGTATAATGGCAGGGGCCCCAAGCTCCTACGAGCAGTACTTC; CDR3 protein: CASSIMAGAPSSYEQYF
J gene: TRBJ2-7; CDR3 length: 15; V gene: TRBV7-2; clone size: -; D gene: -; CDR3 DNA: TGTGCCAGCAGCTCTACCGGGACGGCGTCCTACGAGCAGTACTTC; CDR3 protein: CASSSTGTASYEQYF
J gene: TRBJ1-1; CDR3 length: 15; V gene: TRBV6-1; clone size: -; D gene: -; CDR3 DNA: TGTGCCAGCAGTGAATGGGGGTCGGTGAACACTGAAGCTTTCTTT; CDR3 protein: CASSEWGSVNTEAFF
J gene: TRBJ2-3; CDR3 length: 11; V gene: TRBV30; clone size: -; D gene: -; CDR3 DNA: TGTGCCTGGAGCTTTCCGGGAGCGCAGTATTTT; CDR3 protein: CAWSFPGAQYF
J gene: TRBJ2-2; CDR3 length: 15; V gene: TRBV7-2; clone size: -; D gene: -; CDR3 DNA: TGTGCCAGCGAAGGCTTGGGACGGACCCCCGGGGAGCTGTTTTTT; CDR3 protein: CASEGLGRTPGELFF
J gene: TRBJ2-1; CDR3 length: 13; V gene: TRBV27; clone size: -; D gene: -; CDR3 DNA: TGTGCCAGTGAGGCAGGGATGGGCAATGAGCAGTTCTTC; CDR3 protein: CASEAGMGNEQFF
J gene: TRBJ1-1; CDR3 length: 12; V gene: TRBV18; clone size: -; D gene: -; CDR3 DNA: TGTGCCAGCTCACAAAGGACCTCGGAAGCTTTCTTT; CDR3 protein: CASSQRTSEAFF
J gene: TRBJ2-6; CDR3 length: 14; V gene: TRBV27; clone size: once; D gene: TRBD1; CDR3 DNA: TGTGCCAGCAGTAGGGGGCCCGGGGCCAACGTCCTGACTTTC; CDR3 protein: CASSRGPGANVLTF
J gene: TRBJ1-2; CDR3 length: 14; V gene: TRBV9; clone size: -; D gene: -; CDR3 DNA: TGTGCCAGCAGCGTAGCTAACTCTTACTATGGCTACACCTTC; CDR3 protein: CASSVANSYYGYTF
J gene: TRBJ2-6; CDR3 length: 18; V gene: TRBV4-3; clone size: -; D gene: TRBD1; CDR3 DNA: TGCGCCAGCAGCCAAAGAAGGACAGGGATTTCTGGGGCCAACGTCCTGACTTTC; CDR3 protein: CASSQRRTGISGANVLTF
J gene: TRBJ1-1; CDR3 length: 14; V gene: TRBV9; clone size: -; D gene: -; CDR3 DNA: TGTGCCAGCAGCGAGGGGGAGGGCTACGCTGAAGCTTTCTTT; CDR3 protein: CASSEGEGYAEAFF
J gene: TRBJ1-2; CDR3 length: 13; V gene: TRBV5-4; clone size: -; D gene: TRBD1; CDR3 DNA: TGTGCCAGCAGCCCGGACAGGAACTATGGCTACACCTTC; CDR3 protein: CASSPDRNYGYTF
J gene: TRBJ2-1; CDR3 length: 16; V gene: TRBV15; clone size: once; D gene: TRBD2; CDR3 DNA: TGTGCCACCAGCAGAGATCCGGCGGGGGTAGGCAATGAGCAGTTCTTC; CDR3 protein: CATSRDPAGVGNEQFF
J gene: TRBJ2-7; CDR3 length: 11; V gene: TRBV18; clone size: -; D gene: -; CDR3 DNA: TGTGCCAGCTCCCAAGGGGGGGAGCAGTACTTC; CDR3 protein: CASSQGGEQYF
J gene: TRBJ2-1; CDR3 length: 13; V gene: TRBV7-2; clone size: -; D gene: -; CDR3 DNA: TGTGCCAGCAGCCGGCCGTCTGGCAATGAGCAGTTCTTC; CDR3 protein: CASSRPSGNEQFF
J gene: TRBJ1-5; CDR3 length: 13; V gene: TRBV19; clone size: -; D gene: -; CDR3 DNA: TGTGCCAGTAGAGGGGGGGTCGGTCAGCCCCAGCATTTT; CDR3 protein: CASRGGVGQPQHF
J gene: TRBJ1-2; CDR3 length: 14; V gene: TRBV24-1; clone size: once; D gene: -; CDR3 DNA: TGTGCCACCAGTGATGCATCCGAGGGTAACGGCTACACCTTC; CDR3 protein: CATSDASEGNGYTF